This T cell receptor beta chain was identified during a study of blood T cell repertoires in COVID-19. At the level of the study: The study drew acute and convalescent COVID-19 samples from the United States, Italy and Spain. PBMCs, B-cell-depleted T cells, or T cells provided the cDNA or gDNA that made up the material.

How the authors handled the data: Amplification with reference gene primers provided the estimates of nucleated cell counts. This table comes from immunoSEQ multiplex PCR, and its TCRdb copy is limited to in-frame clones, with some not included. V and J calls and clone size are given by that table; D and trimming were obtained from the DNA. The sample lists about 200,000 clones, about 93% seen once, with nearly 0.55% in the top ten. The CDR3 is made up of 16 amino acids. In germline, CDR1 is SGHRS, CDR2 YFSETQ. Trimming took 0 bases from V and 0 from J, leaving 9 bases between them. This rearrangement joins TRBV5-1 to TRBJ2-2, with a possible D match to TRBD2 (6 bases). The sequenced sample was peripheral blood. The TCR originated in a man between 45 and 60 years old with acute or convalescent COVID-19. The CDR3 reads CASSLAWRANTGELFF. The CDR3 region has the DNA TGCGCCAGCAGCTTGGCCTGGAGGGCGAACACCGGGGAGCTGTTTTTT.